This T cell receptor beta chain was sequenced during a study of blood T cell repertoires in COVID-19. Study background: The United States, Italy and Spain supplied acute and convalescent COVID-19 samples. From T cells, B-cell-depleted T cells, or PBMCs came the material, which was cDNA or gDNA.

In its sample, this clone was seen a few times. The CDR3 is made up of 17 amino acids. The V segment lost 4 bases and the J segment 3 bases; nucleotides outside the gene matches: 4. Germline V gene lookup returns CDR1 MGHRA and CDR2 YSYEKL. Data came from immunoSEQ multiplex PCR; TCRdb stores just in-frame clones and leaves some out. The sample shows approximately 62,000 clones, about 90% of them seen only once. Input material: peripheral blood. The TCR was taken from a human donor with active COVID-19. The donor label of this sample is uncertain. The chain is built from TRBV4-1 and TRBJ2-3; 16 nucleotides align to TRBD2. CDR3 DNA sequence: TGCGCCAGCAGCCCGGGACTAGCGGGAGGGCCGACAGATACGCAGTATTTT. Translation: CASSPGLAGGPTDTQYF.